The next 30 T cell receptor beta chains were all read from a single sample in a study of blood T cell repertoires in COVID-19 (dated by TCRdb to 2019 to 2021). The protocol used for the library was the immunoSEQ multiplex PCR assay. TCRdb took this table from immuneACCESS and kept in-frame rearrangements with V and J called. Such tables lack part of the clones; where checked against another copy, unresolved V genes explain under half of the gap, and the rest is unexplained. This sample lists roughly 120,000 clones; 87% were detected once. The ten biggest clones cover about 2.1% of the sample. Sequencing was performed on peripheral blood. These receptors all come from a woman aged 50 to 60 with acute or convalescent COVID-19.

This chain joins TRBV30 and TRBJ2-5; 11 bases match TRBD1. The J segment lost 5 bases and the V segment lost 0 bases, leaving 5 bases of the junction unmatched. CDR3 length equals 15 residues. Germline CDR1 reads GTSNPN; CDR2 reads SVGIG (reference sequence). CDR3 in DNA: TGTGCCTGGAGTGTCGGGACAGGGGGAAGCGAGACCCAGTACTTC. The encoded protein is CAWSVGTGGSETQYF.

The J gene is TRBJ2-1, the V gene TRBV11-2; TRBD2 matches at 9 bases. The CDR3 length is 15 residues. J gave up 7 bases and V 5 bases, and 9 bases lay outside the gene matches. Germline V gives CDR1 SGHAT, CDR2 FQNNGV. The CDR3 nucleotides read TGTGCCAGCAGCCCCCGGCGGGGGGGCCCGAATGAGCAGTTCTTC. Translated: CASSPRRGGPNEQFF.

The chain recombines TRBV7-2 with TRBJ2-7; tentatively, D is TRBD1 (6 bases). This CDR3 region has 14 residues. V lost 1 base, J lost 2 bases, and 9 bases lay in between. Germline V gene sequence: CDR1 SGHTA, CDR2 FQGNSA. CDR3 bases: TGTGCCAGCAGCTTAGGACCAGGGGCCTACGAGCAGTACTTC. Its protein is CASSLGPGAYEQYF.

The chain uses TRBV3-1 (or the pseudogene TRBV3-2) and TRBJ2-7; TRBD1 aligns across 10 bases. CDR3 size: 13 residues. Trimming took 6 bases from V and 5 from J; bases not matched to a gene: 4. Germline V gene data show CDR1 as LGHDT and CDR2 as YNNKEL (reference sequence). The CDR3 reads CASRGTGAHEQYF. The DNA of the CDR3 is TGTGCCAGCAGGGGGACAGGGGCCCACGAGCAGTACTTC.

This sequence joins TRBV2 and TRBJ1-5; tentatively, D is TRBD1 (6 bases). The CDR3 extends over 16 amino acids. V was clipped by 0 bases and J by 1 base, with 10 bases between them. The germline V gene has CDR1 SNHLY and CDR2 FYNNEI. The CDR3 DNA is TGTGCCAGCAGTGAAGCACAGGGCCTGAGCAATCAGCCCCAGCATTTT. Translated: CASSEAQGLSNQPQHF.

This CDR3 is CASSPRTEANTGELFF. CDR3 in DNA: TGTGCCAGCTCACCACGGACAGAAGCTAACACCGGGGAGCTGTTTTTT. The chain joins TRBV18 to TRBJ2-2, with D possibly being TRBD1 (6 bases). V gave up 1 base and J gave up 2 bases, with 11 bases separating them. This CDR3 contains 16 residues. Germline lookup yields CDR1 KGHSH and CDR2 LQKENI. The full variable domain, rest sourced from reference TRBV18 and TRBJ2-2, is NAGVMQNPRHLVRRRGQEARLRCSPMKGHSHVYWYRQLPEEGLKFMVYLQKENIIDESGMPKERFSAEFPKEGPSILRIQQVVRGDSAAYFCASSPRTEANTGELFFGEGSRLTVL.

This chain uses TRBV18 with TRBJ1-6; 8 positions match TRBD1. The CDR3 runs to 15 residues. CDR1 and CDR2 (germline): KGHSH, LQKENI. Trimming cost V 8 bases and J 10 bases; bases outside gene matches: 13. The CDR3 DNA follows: TGTGCCAGCCAAAATAGTCAGGGGGCCGGGTCACCCCTCCACTTT. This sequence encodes CASQNSQGAGSPLHF.

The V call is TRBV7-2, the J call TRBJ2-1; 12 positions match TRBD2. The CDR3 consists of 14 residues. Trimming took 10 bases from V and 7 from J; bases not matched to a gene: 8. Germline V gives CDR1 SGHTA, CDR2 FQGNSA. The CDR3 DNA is TGTGCCATCCCCGGGCTAGCGGGGGGGAATGAGCAGTTCTTC. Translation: CAIPGLAGGNEQFF.

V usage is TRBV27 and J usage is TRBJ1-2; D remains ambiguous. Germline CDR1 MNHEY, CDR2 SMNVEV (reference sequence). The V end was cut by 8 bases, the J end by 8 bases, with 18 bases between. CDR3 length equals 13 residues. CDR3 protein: CASPPAGTRGYTF. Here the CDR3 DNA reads TGTGCCAGCCCCCCAGCGGGAACTAGGGGCTACACCTTC.

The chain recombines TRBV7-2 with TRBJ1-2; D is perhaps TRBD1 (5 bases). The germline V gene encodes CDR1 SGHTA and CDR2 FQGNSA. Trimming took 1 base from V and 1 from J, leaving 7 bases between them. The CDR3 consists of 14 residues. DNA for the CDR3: TGTGCCAGCAGCTTAGGGGGCATTAACTATGGCTACACCTTC. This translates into CASSLGGINYGYTF.

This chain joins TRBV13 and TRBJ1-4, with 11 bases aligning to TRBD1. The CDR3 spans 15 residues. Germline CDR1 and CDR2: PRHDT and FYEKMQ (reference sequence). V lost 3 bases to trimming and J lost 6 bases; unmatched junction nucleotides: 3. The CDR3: CASSFLDRGHEKLFF. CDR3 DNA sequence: TGTGCCAGCAGCTTTTTGGACAGGGGGCATGAAAAACTGTTTTTT.

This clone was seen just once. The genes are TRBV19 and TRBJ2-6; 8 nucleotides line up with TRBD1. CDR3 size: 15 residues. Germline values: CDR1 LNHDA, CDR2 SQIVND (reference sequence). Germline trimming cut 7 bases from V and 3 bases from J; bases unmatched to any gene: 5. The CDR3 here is CASTRQGFGANVLTF. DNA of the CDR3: TGTGCCAGTACCCGACAGGGGTTTGGGGCCAACGTCCTGACTTTC.

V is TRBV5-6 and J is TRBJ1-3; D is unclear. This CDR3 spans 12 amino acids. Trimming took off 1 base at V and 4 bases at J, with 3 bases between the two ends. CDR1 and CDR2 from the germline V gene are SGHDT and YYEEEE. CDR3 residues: CASSLRGNTIYF. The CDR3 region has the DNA TGTGCCAGCAGCTTGCGGGGAAACACCATATATTTT.

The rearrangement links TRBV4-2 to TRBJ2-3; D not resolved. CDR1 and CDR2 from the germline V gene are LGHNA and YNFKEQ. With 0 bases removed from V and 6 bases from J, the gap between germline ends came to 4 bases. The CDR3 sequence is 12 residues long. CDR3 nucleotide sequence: TGTGCCAGCAGCCAAGATCTGGATACGCAGTATTTT. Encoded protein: CASSQDLDTQYF.

CDR3 sequence reads: CASSLGLAAYEQYF. CDR3 DNA sequence: TGTGCCAGCAGCCTCGGACTAGCGGCCTACGAGCAGTACTTC. The chain links TRBV7-2 to TRBJ2-7; the match to TRBD2 covers 10 bases. Germline V gene sequence: CDR1 SGHTA, CDR2 FQGNSA. The CDR3 is 14 residues long. Unmatched junction bases numbered 3, after V lost 5 bases and J lost 2 bases.

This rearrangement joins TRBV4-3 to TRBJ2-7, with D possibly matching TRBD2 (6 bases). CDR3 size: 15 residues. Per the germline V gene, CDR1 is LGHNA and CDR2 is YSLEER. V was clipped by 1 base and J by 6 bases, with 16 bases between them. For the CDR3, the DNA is TGCGCCAGCAGCCAAGTCTGGACGGGAGAGGGCGAGCAGTACTTC. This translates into CASSQVWTGEGEQYF.

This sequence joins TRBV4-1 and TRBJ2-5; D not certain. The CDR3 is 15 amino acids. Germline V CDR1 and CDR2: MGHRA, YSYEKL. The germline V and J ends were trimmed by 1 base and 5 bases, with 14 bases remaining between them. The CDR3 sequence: CASSQGSAYGETQYF. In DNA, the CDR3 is TGCGCCAGCAGCCAAGGGAGCGCATATGGGGAGACCCAGTACTTC.

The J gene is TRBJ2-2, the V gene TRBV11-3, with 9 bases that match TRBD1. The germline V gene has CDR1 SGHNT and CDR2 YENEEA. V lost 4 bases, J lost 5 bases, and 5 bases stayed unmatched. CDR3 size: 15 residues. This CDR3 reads CASSWGTGKTGELFF. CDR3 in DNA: TGTGCCAGCAGCTGGGGGACAGGGAAAACCGGGGAGCTGTTTTTT. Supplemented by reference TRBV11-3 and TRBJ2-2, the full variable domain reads EAGVVQSPRYKIIEKKQPVAFWCNPISGHNTLYWYLQNLGQGPELLIRYENEEAVDDSQLPKDRFSAERLKGVDSTLKIQPAELGDSAVYLCASSWGTGKTGELFFGEGSRLTVL.

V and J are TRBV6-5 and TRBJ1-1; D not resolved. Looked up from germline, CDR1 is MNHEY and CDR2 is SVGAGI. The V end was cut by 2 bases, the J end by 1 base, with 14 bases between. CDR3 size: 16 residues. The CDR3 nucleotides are TGTGCCAGCAGTTACCCAACAAAGACGGGGAACACTGAAGCTTTCTTT. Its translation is CASSYPTKTGNTEAFF.

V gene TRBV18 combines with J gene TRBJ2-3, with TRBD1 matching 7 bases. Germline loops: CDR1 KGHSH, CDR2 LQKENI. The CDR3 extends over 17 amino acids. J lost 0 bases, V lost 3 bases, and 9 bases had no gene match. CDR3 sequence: CASSPDGTATSTDTQYF. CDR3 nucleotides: TGTGCCAGCTCACCCGATGGGACAGCTACTAGCACAGATACGCAGTATTTT. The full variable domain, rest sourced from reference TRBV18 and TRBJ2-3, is NAGVMQNPRHLVRRRGQEARLRCSPMKGHSHVYWYRQLPEEGLKFMVYLQKENIIDESGMPKERFSAEFPKEGPSILRIQQVVRGDSAAYFCASSPDGTATSTDTQYFGPGTRLTVL.

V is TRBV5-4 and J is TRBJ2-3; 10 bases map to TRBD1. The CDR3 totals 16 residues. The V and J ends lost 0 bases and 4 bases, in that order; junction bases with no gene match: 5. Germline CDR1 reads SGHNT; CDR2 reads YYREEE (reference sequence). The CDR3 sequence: CASSLGGDRGADTQYF. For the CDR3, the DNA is TGTGCCAGCAGCTTGGGGGGGGACAGGGGAGCAGATACGCAGTATTTT.

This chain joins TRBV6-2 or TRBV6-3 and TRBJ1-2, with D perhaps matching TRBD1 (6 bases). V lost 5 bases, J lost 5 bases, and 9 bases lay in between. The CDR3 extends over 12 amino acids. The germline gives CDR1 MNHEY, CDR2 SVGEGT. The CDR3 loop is CASSVRGYGYTF. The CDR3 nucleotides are TGTGCCAGCAGTGTCAGGGGATATGGCTACACCTTC.

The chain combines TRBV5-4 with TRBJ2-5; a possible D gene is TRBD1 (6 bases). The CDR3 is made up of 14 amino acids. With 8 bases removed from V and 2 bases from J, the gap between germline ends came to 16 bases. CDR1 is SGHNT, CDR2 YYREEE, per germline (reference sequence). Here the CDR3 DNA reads TGTGCCAGTCAGGGACAACAAGGACAAGAGACCCAGTACTTC. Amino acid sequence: CASQGQQGQETQYF.

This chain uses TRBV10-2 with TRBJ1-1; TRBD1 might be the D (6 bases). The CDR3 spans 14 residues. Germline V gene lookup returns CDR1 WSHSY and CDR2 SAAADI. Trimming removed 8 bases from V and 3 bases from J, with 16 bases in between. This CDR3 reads CASSVVPGDTEAFF. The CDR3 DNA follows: TGCGCCAGCTCCGTCGTTCCAGGGGACACTGAAGCTTTCTTT.

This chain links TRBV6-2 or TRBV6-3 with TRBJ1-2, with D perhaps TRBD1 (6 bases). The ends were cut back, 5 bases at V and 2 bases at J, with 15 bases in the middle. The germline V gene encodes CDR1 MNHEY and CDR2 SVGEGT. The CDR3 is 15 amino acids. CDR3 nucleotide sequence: TGTGCCAGCAGTGGGGTCAGGGGCCTCAACTATGGCTACACCTTC. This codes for CASSGVRGLNYGYTF.

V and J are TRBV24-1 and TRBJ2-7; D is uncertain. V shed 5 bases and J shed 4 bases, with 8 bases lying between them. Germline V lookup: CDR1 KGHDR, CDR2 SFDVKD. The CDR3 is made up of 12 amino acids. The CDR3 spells CATSGSGYEQYF. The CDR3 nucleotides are TGTGCCACCAGTGGGTCAGGTTACGAGCAGTACTTC.

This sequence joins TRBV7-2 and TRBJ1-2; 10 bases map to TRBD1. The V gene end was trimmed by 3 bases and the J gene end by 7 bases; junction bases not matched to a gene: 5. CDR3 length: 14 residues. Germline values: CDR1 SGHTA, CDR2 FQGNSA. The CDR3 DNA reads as TGTGCCAGCAGCTTCGACAGGGGGCCAAGTGGCTACACCTTC. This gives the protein CASSFDRGPSGYTF. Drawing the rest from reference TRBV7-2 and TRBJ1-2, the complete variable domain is GAGVSQSPSNKVTEKGKDVELRCDPISGHTALYWYRQSLGQGLEFLIYFQGNSAPDKSGLPSDRFSAERTGGSVSTLTIQRTQQEDSAVYLCASSFDRGPSGYTFGSGTRLTVV.

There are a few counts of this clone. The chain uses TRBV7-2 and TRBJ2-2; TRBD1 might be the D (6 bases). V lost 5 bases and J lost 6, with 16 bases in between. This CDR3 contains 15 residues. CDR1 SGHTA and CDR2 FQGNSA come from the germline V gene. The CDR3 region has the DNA TGTGCCAGCAGCCATGCAGGGGCCGGGCCCGGGGAGCTGTTTTTT. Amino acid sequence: CASSHAGAGPGELFF.

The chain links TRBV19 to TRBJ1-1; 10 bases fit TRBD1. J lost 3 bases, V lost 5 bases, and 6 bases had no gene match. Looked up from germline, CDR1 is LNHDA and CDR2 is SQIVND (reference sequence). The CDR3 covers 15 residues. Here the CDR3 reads CASSPSTGGYTEAFF. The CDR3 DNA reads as TGTGCCAGTAGTCCTTCGACAGGGGGCTACACTGAAGCTTTCTTT.

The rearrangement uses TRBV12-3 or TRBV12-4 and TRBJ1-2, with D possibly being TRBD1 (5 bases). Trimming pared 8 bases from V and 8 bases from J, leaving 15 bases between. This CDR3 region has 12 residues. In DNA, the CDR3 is TGTGCCAGCGCTCCAGGGTTTGAGGGCTACACCTTC. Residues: CASAPGFEGYTF.